One and the same sample provided the 8 T cell receptor beta chains below, sequenced in a study of vaccination and CD4 T cells after COVID-19. Their antigens are not known. As for treatment: roughly 10-day PBMC culture with coronavirus spike peptide pools or control peptides (ViraFEST assay). Scientists ran DNA taken from cultured CD4+ T cells through the Oncomine TCR Beta short-read assay for sequencing. TCRdb reprocessed the PCR reads with MiXCR, giving one entry per CDR3 protein. Among more than 15,000 distinct CDR3 sequences listed, about 40% were seen once. The sequenced sample was CD4+ T cells from blood, cultured in vitro, obtained before SARS-CoV-2 vaccination. The receptors were sampled from a human donor who had recovered from COVID-19.

Turning to this clonotype: Its ends do not fully match the called genes, so a read error is possible. The genes are TRBV29-1 and TRBJ2-1, with D perhaps TRBD2 (7 bases). The CDR3 sequence is 10 residues long. CDR1 is SQVTM, CDR2 ANQGSEA, per germline. This CDR3 is CSVEEGRGRF. The CDR3 nucleotides are TGCAGCGTTGAAGAGGGGCGGGGGCGCTTC.

This chain links TRBV6-1 with TRBJ1-2; perhaps TRBD1 as D (5 bases). CDR1 and CDR2 (germline): MNHNS, SASEGT. Trimming removed 5 bases from V and 6 bases from J, with 22 bases in between. The CDR3 loop spans 16 amino acids. CDR3 DNA sequence: TGTGCCAGCAGTACCCGACGCTCCGGGGCCCAGAATGGCTACACCTTC. This encodes CASSTRRSGAQNGYTF.

This rearrangement joins TRBV6-2 or TRBV6-3 to TRBJ2-7, with TRBD2 identical over 11 bases. The CDR3 sequence is 14 residues long. Germline assignment: CDR1 MNHEY and CDR2 SVGEGT. V shed 5 bases, J shed 4 bases, and the junction held 4 bases outside the gene matches. CDR3 sequence: CASSRLAGPYEQYF. CDR3 DNA sequence: TGTGCCAGCAGTCGACTAGCGGGGCCGTACGAGCAGTACTTC.

The J gene is TRBJ1-2, the V gene TRBV12-3 or TRBV12-4; D gene uncertain. The CDR3 has 12 amino acids. Trimming stripped 3 bases from V and 7 bases from J, with 9 bases between. CDR3 DNA sequence: TGTGCCAGCAGTTTCTCGACGAGTGGCTACACCTTC. It is translated as CASSFSTSGYTF.

In its sample, this clonotype was seen a few times. The chain uses TRBV6-2 or TRBV6-3 and TRBJ1-6, with D unresolved. CDR1 is MNHEY, CDR2 SVGEGT, per germline. The V gene lost 6 bases and the J gene lost 10 bases, with 13 bases spanning the gap. The CDR3 spans 13 residues. The CDR3 region has the DNA TGTGCCAGCAGGGCCCGTGTGGACTCACCCCTCCACTTT. Its translation: CASRARVDSPLHF.

The chain's CDR3 is CASSIWGLDTEAFF. CDR3 nucleotide sequence: TGTGCCAGTAGTATTTGGGGTTTAGACACTGAAGCTTTCTTT. J is TRBJ1-1 and V is TRBV19, with D uncertain. Germline assignment: CDR1 LNHDA and CDR2 SQIVND (reference sequence). V lost 3 bases to trimming and J lost 3 bases, with 11 bases between them. This CDR3 is 14 amino acids long.

The gene calls are TRBV6-2 or TRBV6-3 and TRBJ1-5; D not resolved. The CDR3 extends over 15 amino acids. Trimming stripped 0 bases from V and 0 bases from J, with 6 bases between. CDR1 and CDR2 (germline): MNHEY, SVGEGT. The DNA of the CDR3 is TGTGCCAGCAGTTACTCGGCGATTAGCAATCAGCCCCAGCATTTT. Residues: CASSYSAISNQPQHF.

The chain uses TRBV6-5 and TRBJ1-3; 9 nucleotides line up with TRBD1. The CDR3 runs to 18 residues. Germline lookup yields CDR1 MNHEY and CDR2 SVGAGI. The junction had 12 bases not matched to a gene; V was cut back by 2 bases and J by 4 bases. The CDR3: CASSYVRGQGDLGNTIYF. CDR3 coding DNA: TGTGCCAGCAGTTACGTTAGGGGACAGGGAGACCTCGGAAACACCATATATTTT.